The 16 T cell receptor beta chains below all came from one sample that was sequenced in a study of cytomegalovirus exposure and HLA in healthy donors. The PCR contained 60 Vbeta and 13 Jbeta primers. Sequencing used immunoSEQ multiplex PCR; TCRdb keeps in-frame clones, though not all of them. The sample lists over 110,000 clones, around 77% seen once, with more than 0.95% in the top ten. Sequencing input: PBMCs. The receptors stem from a man in his late teens or twenties in good health and CMV-seronegative.

The chain couples TRBV5-1 to TRBJ2-2, with D tentatively TRBD1 (6 bases). The CDR3 length is 17 residues. Germline V gives CDR1 SGHRS, CDR2 YFSETQ. Trimming removed 1 base at V and 0 bases at J, with 13 bases between. DNA for the CDR3: TGCGCCAGCAGCTTGCGGGGCAGGGGCCCGAACACCGGGGAGCTGTTTTTT. This gives the protein CASSLRGRGPNTGELFF.

The count of this clone is one. The gene calls are TRBV25-1 and TRBJ1-6; no clear D. With 1 base removed from V and 8 bases from J, the gap between germline ends came to 6 bases. The CDR3 totals 13 residues. Germline CDR1 MGHDK, CDR2 SYGVNS. The CDR3 here is CASSESFHSPLHF. The CDR3 nucleotides read TGTGCCAGCAGTGAATCTTTCCATTCACCCCTCCACTTT.

This rearrangement joins TRBV7-2 to TRBJ1-2; no reliable D call. This CDR3 spans 13 amino acids. V was cut by 5 bases and J by 4 bases, with 11 bases left in between. Germline lookup yields CDR1 SGHTA and CDR2 FQGNSA. The CDR3 is CASSPNFAYGYTF. CDR3 nucleotide sequence: TGTGCCAGCAGCCCCAACTTCGCCTATGGCTACACCTTC.

The rearrangement joins TRBV19 to TRBJ2-1; weak D call: TRBD1 (6 bases). Germline CDR1 LNHDA, CDR2 SQIVND (reference sequence). With 5 bases removed from V and 8 bases from J, the gap between germline ends came to 10 bases. This CDR3 contains 12 residues. The CDR3 sequence: CASSLNRDEQFF. The CDR3 nucleotides are TGTGCCAGTAGTCTTAACAGGGATGAGCAGTTCTTC.

CDR3 region: CASSTDRGGMETQYF. Here the CDR3 DNA reads TGTGCCAGTAGTACGGACAGGGGGGGGATGGAGACCCAGTACTTC. V gene TRBV19 combines with J gene TRBJ2-5, with 10 positions matching TRBD1. V shed 4 bases and J 5 bases; nucleotides not matched to a gene: 7. The germline V gene has CDR1 LNHDA and CDR2 SQIVND (reference sequence). This CDR3 is built from 15 residues.

This clone was seen a handful of times. V and J are TRBV6-1 and TRBJ2-7; D might be TRBD2 (5 bases). CDR1 is MNHNS and CDR2 is SASEGT in the germline V gene. This CDR3 has 13 amino acids. Trimming removed 6 bases at V and 6 bases at J, with 15 bases between. DNA of the CDR3: TGTGCCAGCAGCAAACGAGGACTCTTCGAGCAGTACTTC. Translation gives CASSKRGLFEQYF.

V gene TRBV6-6 combines with J gene TRBJ2-2, with TRBD1 matching 7 bases. In germline, CDR1 is MNHNY, CDR2 SVGAGI (reference sequence). V trimming: 6 bases; J trimming: 3 bases; junction bases outside the gene matches: 7. The CDR3 spans 15 residues. The CDR3 DNA follows: TGTGCCAGCAGCCCCTGGACAGGTGACACCGGGGAGCTGTTTTTT. Residues: CASSPWTGDTGELFF.

The chain employs TRBV19 and TRBJ2-7, with D possibly matching TRBD1 (7 bases). The CDR3 runs 14 residues. The germline gives CDR1 LNHDA, CDR2 SQIVND (reference sequence). Trimming took off 5 bases at V and 7 bases at J, with 18 bases between the two ends. The CDR3 is CASSDAGQFREQYF. CDR3 coding DNA: TGTGCCAGTAGTGACGCGGGACAGTTCAGGGAGCAGTACTTC. The full variable domain, with the rest looked up from reference TRBV19 and TRBJ2-7, is DGGITQSPKYLFRKEGQNVTLSCEQNLNHDAMYWYRQDPGQGLRLIYYSQIVNDFQKGDIAEGYSVSREKKESFPLTVTSAQKNPTAFYLCASSDAGQFREQYFGPGTRLTVT.

The chain uses TRBV7-6 and TRBJ2-5, with D possibly matching TRBD2 (6 bases). With the DNA end fitting TRBJ2-7 better, the J assignment may be wrong. The CDR3 contains 16 residues. Looked up from germline, CDR1 is SGHVS and CDR2 is FNYEAQ. The CDR3 region is CASSLARDVQAYEQYF. Written as DNA, the CDR3 is TGTGCCAGCAGCTTAGCGCGGGACGTACAAGCCTACGAGCAGTACTTC.

This clone was seen a handful of times. This chain links TRBV10-3 with TRBJ1-1; tentative D call: TRBD1 (5 bases). The CDR3 covers 13 residues. Germline CDR1 and CDR2: ENHRY and SYGVKD. With 6 bases removed from V and 1 base from J, the gap between germline ends came to 9 bases. CDR3 sequence: CAIRTEENTEAFF. In nucleotides, the CDR3 is TGTGCCATCAGGACAGAGGAGAACACTGAAGCTTTCTTT.

As regards this clone: This specimen includes other DNA sequences encoding the same CDR3. The chain employs TRBV9 and TRBJ2-3; 13 bases are a match to TRBD2. The junction had 8 bases not matched to a gene; V was cut back by 3 bases and J by 4 bases. Germline assignment: CDR1 SGDLS and CDR2 YYNGEE. The CDR3 runs 17 residues. CDR3 amino acids: CASSEGTSGGAPDTQYF. The CDR3 DNA reads TGTGCCAGCAGCGAGGGTACTAGCGGGGGGGCCCCAGATACGCAGTATTTT.

V is TRBV14 and J is TRBJ2-5; 9 nucleotides align to TRBD2. V lost 0 bases to trimming and J lost 5 bases; unmatched junction nucleotides: 13. CDR3 length: 18 residues. Germline V gene data show CDR1 as SGHDN and CDR2 as FVKESK. The CDR3 region has the DNA TGTGCCAGCAGCCAAGATTGGAGGGCTAGCGGGGAGCTGGAGACCCAGTACTTC. Its translation is CASSQDWRASGELETQYF.

The rearrangement uses TRBV6-5 and TRBJ1-1; D not resolved. The V and J ends lost 2 bases and 1 base respectively, with 14 bases between them. Germline V CDR1 and CDR2: MNHEY, SVGAGI. This CDR3 has 16 amino acids. This CDR3 is CASSYGQAGANTEAFF. The CDR3 DNA is TGTGCCAGCAGTTACGGCCAGGCGGGCGCGAACACTGAAGCTTTCTTT.

The J gene is TRBJ2-2, the V gene TRBV7-3, with D uncertain. Trimming shortened V by 2 bases and J by 1 base, and 5 bases separated the two germline ends. Germline assignment: CDR1 SGHTA and CDR2 FQGTGA. The CDR3 sequence is 14 residues long. CDR3 sequence reads: CASSLHGNTGELFF. The CDR3 bases are TGTGCCAGCAGCTTACACGGGAACACCGGGGAGCTGTTTTTT. Full variable domain (remainder filled in from reference TRBV7-3 and TRBJ2-2): GAGVSQTPSNKVTEKGKYVELRCDPISGHTALYWYRQSLGQGPEFLIYFQGTGAADDSGLPNDRFFAVRPEGSVSTLKIQRTERGDSAVYLCASSLHGNTGELFFGEGSRLTVL.

J is TRBJ1-2 and V is TRBV27; 7 bases agree with TRBD1. The CDR3 runs 14 residues. CDR1 and CDR2 (germline): MNHEY, SMNVEV (reference sequence). Trimming took 2 bases from V and 8 from J; bases not matched to a gene: 8. The CDR3 nucleotides read TGTGCCAGCAGTTTACTAGGGGGCGCGGAAGGCTACACCTTC. It is translated as CASSLLGGAEGYTF.

The CDR3 DNA reads TGCGCCAGCAGCAAAAACGGGAACCAAGAGACCCAGTACTTC. Its protein is CASSKNGNQETQYF. V gene TRBV5-1 combines with J gene TRBJ2-5; TRBD2 might be the D (5 bases). Trimming left V 4 bases short and J 0 bases short, with 10 bases between. The CDR3 spans 14 residues. Germline values: CDR1 SGHRS, CDR2 YFSETQ.